Listed below are T cell receptor beta chains from one sample, sequenced in a study of T-cell memory formation after mild COVID-19. TCRdb used MiXCR to reprocess the 5' RACE reads, holding one entry per CDR3 protein. The sample holds fewer than 600,000 distinct CDR3 sequences; less than 25% are singletons and the top ten take about 8.7%. Specimen: PBMCs or a T cell subset sorted from them (not recorded which). These receptor sequences come from an adult woman who had mild COVID-19 (a few samples of this study predate the infection). Cell type and time point are not known. Each CDR3 is given with its conserved first and last residue. Fields, in order: J gene, V gene, CDR3 protein.

>TRBJ2-1|TRBV6-2/TRBV6-3
CASRAKTSYNEQFF
>TRBJ1-4|TRBV11-3
CASSKRDSSEYEKLFF
>TRBJ2-3|TRBV6-1
CASRFGPSRTDTQYF
>TRBJ2-3|TRBV4-2
CASSQLGDTQYF
>TRBJ2-1|TRBV10-3
CAISESSGGEQFF
>TRBJ2-2|TRBV4-1
CASSQADRAAGELFF
>TRBJ1-3|TRBV7-6
CASSLSGGGGNTIYF
>TRBJ2-1|TRBV4-1
CASSSQGSGWNEQFF
>TRBJ2-1|TRBV4-1
CASSQDLAGGHGEQFF
>TRBJ2-7|TRBV29-1
CSAWTGGSYEQYF
>TRBJ2-1|TRBV7-9
CASSLVRRRSYNEQFF
>TRBJ2-1|TRBV20-1
CSRGGNNEQFF
>TRBJ1-1|TRBV12-3/TRBV12-4
CASTLGGSVNTEAFF
>TRBJ1-3|TRBV12-3/TRBV12-4
CASSPQLLSGNTIYF
>TRBJ2-3|TRBV29-1
CSVSSGTETDTQYF
>TRBJ2-5|TRBV18
CASSAGTSGGFQETQYF
>TRBJ2-5|TRBV30
CAWSGASGRAETQYF
>TRBJ2-7|TRBV3-1
CASSQDGQPYEQYF
>TRBJ2-3|TRBV6-5
CASSSGADTQYF
>TRBJ1-2|TRBV19
CASSPTGTPANYGYTF
>TRBJ2-7|TRBV12-3/TRBV12-4
CASSLDDSFYEQYF
>TRBJ1-4|TRBV5-1
CASSLAIRDRGLQEKLFF
>TRBJ2-1|TRBV4-2
CASSRGLAGGVSYNEQFF
>TRBJ2-7|TRBV5-1
CASRPRLDYEQYF
>TRBJ2-1|TRBV20-1
CSARDSGRGSYNEQFF
>TRBJ2-2|TRBV7-3
CASSFPGPPGAGELFF
>TRBJ2-5|TRBV6-2/TRBV6-3
CASSYGLSVGETQYF
>TRBJ1-3|TRBV5-1
CASSLTGTATGNTIYF
>TRBJ1-2|TRBV29-1
CSVDIQGSYGYTF
>TRBJ2-1|TRBV3-1
CASSQGTWDEQFF
>TRBJ2-7|TRBV5-6
CASSGMDRGEAYEQYF
>TRBJ2-5|TRBV4-2
CASSHIGGGIQETQYF
>TRBJ2-3|TRBV3-1
CASSQVTHSAGDTQYF
>TRBJ2-3|TRBV11-2
CASTWGSTDTQYF
>TRBJ2-5|TRBV12-3/TRBV12-4
CASRGKLETQYF